This TCR beta chain was obtained from a study of monozygotic twins with cystic fibrosis. Using immunoSEQ multiplex PCR, the repertoire was profiled, and TCRdb retains in-frame clones only, with some absent. The sample yields 20,000 to 25,000 clones, 95% to 98% seen once. In germline, CDR1 is SNHLY, CDR2 FYNNEI. The ends were cut back, 6 bases at V and 0 bases at J, with 10 bases in the middle. The CDR3 runs 14 residues. The chain uses TRBV2 and TRBJ2-3; a weak D match, TRBD2 (6 bases). The sequencing sample was made of blood. This clonotype was obtained from a girl between 10 and 17 years old with cystic fibrosis. The CDR3 is CASRPGLSTDTQYF. CDR3 coding DNA: TGTGCCAGCAGGCCAGGACTAAGCACAGATACGCAGTATTTT. Together with reference TRBV2 and TRBJ2-3, the CDR3 gives the full variable domain: EPEVTQTPSHQVTQMGQEVILRCVPISNHLYFYWYRQILGQKVEFLVSFYNNEISEKSEIFDDQFSVERPDGSNFTLKIRSTKLEDSAMYFCASRPGLSTDTQYFGPGTRLTVL.